The T cell receptor beta chain under discussion was sequenced for a study of cytomegalovirus exposure and HLA in healthy donors. The study's findings and limits: Researchers counted approximately 160 TCR beta chains as cytomegalovirus-associated.

In germline, CDR1 is SQVTM, CDR2 ANQGSEA. CDR3 length: 12 residues. Deletions cut 5 bases from V and 4 bases from J, with 9 bases between. PCR primers comprised 60 Vbeta and 13 Jbeta primers. The method was immunoSEQ multiplex PCR; TCRdb's version includes in-frame clones alone and lacks a portion of them. The sample has roughly 150,000 clones, 75% to 90% seen once. As concerns this clone: Its specificity is not known.

The sequencing sample was made of PBMCs. The chain has TRBV29-1 and TRBJ2-1, with D maybe TRBD1 (5 bases). The sequence came from a male donor in good health and CMV-seronegative. The CDR3 DNA reads as TGCAGCGTTAGCCAGGGTTACAATGAGCAGTTCTTC. The encoded protein is CSVSQGYNEQFF.